This TCR beta chain was profiled in a study of preoperative IRX-2 immunotherapy in early breast cancer. Trimming took off 6 bases at V and 2 bases at J, with 29 bases between the two ends. CDR1 SQVTM and CDR2 ANQGSEA come from the germline V gene. This CDR3 comprises 19 residues. Profiling relied on immunoSEQ multiplex PCR, and the TCRdb table lists in-frame clones only, not all of them. The sample holds roughly 57,000 clones, around 94% seen once. Treatment specified: preoperative locoregional IRX-2 cytokine immunotherapy. This TCR was sampled from a human donor with breast cancer. Sampling was performed from a patient treated with IRX-2 immunotherapy. The rearrangement uses TRBV29-1 and TRBJ1-3, with D perhaps matching TRBD1 (5 bases). CDR3 in DNA: TGCAGCGTACGCGCCACAGGAGGGACGGAGGGGATGACTGGAAACACCATATATTTT. The encoded protein is CSVRATGGTEGMTGNTIYF. The variable domain in full, completed from reference TRBV29-1 and TRBJ1-3, reads SAVISQKPSRDICQRGTSLTIQCQVDSQVTMMFWYRQQPGQSLTLIATANQGSEATYESGFVIDKFPISRPNLTFSTLTVSNMSPEDSSIYLCSVRATGGTEGMTGNTIYFGEGSWLTVV.